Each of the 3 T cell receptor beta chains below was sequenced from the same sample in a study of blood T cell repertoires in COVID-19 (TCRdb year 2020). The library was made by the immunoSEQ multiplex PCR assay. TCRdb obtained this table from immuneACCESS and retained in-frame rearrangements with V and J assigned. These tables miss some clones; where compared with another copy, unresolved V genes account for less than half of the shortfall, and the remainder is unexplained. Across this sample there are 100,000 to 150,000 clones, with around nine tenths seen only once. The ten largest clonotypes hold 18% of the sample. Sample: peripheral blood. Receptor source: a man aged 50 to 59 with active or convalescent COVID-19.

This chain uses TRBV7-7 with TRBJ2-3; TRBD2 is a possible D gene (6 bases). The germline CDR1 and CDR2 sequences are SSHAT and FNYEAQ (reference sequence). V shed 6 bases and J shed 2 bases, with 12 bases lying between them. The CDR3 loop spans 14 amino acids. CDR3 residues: CASSLAGTTDTQYF. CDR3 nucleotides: TGTGCCAGCAGTTTGGCGGGAACCACAGATACGCAGTATTTT.

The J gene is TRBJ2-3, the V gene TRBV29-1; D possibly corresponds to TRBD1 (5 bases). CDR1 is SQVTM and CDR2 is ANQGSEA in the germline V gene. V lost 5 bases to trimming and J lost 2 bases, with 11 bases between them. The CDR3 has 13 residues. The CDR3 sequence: CSVTDSPTDTQYF. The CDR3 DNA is TGCAGCGTTACCGACAGCCCCACAGATACGCAGTATTTT.

The CDR3 reads CASSFRTGVNTEAFF. CDR3 bases: TGTGCCAGCAGCTTCCGGACAGGAGTGAACACTGAAGCTTTCTTT. The V and J genes are TRBV9 and TRBJ1-1, with TRBD1 matching 7 bases. The J segment lost 0 bases and the V segment lost 4 bases, leaving 6 bases of the junction unmatched. This CDR3 contains 15 residues. Looked up from germline, CDR1 is SGDLS and CDR2 is YYNGEE.